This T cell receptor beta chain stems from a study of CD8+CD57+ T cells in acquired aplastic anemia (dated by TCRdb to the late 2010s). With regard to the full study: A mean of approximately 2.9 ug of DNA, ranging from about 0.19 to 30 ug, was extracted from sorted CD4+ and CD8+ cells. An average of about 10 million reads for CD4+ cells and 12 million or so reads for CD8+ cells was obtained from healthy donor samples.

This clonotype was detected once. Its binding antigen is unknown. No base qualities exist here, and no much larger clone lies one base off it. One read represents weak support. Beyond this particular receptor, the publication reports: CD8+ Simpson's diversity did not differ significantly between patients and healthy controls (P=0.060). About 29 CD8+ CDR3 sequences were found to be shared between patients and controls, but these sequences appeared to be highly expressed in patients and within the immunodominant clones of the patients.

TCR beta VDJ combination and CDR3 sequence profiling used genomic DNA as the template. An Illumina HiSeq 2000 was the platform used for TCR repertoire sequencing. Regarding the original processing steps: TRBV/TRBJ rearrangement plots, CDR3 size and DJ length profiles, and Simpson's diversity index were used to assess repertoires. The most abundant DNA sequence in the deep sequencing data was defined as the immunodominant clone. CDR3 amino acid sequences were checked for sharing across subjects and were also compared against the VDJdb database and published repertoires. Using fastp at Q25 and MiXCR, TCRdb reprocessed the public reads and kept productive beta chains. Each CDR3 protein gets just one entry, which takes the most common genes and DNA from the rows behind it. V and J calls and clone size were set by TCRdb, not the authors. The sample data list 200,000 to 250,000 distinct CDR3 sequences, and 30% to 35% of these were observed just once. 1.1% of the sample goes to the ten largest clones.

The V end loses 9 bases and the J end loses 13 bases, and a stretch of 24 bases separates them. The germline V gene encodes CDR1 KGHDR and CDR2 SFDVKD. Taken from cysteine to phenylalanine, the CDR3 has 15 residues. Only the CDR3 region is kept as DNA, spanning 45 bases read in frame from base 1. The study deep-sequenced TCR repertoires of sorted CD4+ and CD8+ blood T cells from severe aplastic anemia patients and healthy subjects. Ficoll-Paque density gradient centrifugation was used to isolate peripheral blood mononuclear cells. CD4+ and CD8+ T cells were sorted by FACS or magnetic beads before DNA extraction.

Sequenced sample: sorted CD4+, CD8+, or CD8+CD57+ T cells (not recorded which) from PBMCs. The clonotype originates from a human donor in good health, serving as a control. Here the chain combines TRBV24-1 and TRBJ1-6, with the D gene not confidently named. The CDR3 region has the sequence CATFLSSPFNHPLHF. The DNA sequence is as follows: TGTGCCACCTTCCTAAGCAGTCCTTTTAATCACCCCCTCCACTTT.